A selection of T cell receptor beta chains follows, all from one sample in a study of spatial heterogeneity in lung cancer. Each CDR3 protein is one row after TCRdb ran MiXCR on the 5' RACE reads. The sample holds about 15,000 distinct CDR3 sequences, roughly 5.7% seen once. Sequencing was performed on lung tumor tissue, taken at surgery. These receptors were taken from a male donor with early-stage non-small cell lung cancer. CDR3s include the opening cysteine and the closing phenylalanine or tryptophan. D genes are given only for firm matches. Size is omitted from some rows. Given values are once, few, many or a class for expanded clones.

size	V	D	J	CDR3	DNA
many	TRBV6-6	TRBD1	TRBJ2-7	CASTDLQPTGSHEQYF	TGTGCCAGCACCGACCTCCAGCCGACAGGGAGCCACGAGCAGTACTTC
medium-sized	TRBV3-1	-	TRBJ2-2	CASTYSTGELFF	TGTGCCAGCACCTACAGCACCGGGGAGCTGTTTTTT
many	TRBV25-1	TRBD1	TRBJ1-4	CASSARTGGDEKLFF	TGTGCCAGCAGTGCCAGGACAGGAGGAGATGAAAAACTGTTTTTT
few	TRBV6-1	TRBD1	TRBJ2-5	CASNGQVQETQYF	TGTGCCAGCAACGGACAGGTCCAGGAGACCCAGTACTTC
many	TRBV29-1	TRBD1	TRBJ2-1	CSAEGQSNEQFF	TGCAGCGCCGAGGGACAGAGCAATGAGCAGTTCTTC
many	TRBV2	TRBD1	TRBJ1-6	CASSEAGTGSSPLHF	TGTGCCAGCAGTGAAGCGGGGACAGGGAGCTCACCCCTCCACTTT
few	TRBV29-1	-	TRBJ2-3	CSVEDLPGSSDTQYF	TGCAGCGTTGAAGATCTACCGGGATCTTCAGATACGCAGTATTTT
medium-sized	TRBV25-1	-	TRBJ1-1	CASSDQLQADTEAFF	TGTGCCAGCAGTGACCAGCTCCAGGCTGACACTGAAGCTTTCTTT
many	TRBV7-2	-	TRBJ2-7	CASSNPGGGYEQYF	TGTGCCAGCAGCAATCCCGGGGGAGGCTACGAGCAGTACTTC
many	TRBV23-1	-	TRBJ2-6	CASTPRGAGANVLTF	TGCGCCAGCACCCCAAGGGGGGCTGGGGCCAACGTCCTGACTTTC
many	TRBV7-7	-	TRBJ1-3	CASSLVTGGAAGNTIYF	TGTGCCAGCAGCTTAGTGACAGGAGGGGCCGCTGGAAACACCATATATTTT
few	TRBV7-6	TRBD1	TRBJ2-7	CASSLARRPGQPIYEQYF	TGTGCCAGCAGCTTAGCAAGGAGGCCGGGACAGCCGATCTACGAGCAGTACTTC
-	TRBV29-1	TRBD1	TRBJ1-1	CSVENRQGRTEAFF	TGCAGCGTTGAAAACAGACAGGGGCGCACTGAAGCTTTCTTT
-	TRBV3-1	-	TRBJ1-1	CASSQTWRGDTEAFF	TGTGCCAGCAGCCAGACCTGGCGGGGGGACACTGAAGCTTTCTTT
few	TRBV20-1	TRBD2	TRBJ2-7	CSARELAGGITYEQYF	TGCAGTGCTAGAGAACTAGCGGGAGGGATTACCTACGAGCAGTACTTC
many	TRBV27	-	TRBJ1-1	CASSLQGVRADTEAFF	TGTGCCAGCAGTCTCCAAGGGGTGAGGGCGGACACTGAAGCTTTCTTT
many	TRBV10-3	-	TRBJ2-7	CATYEQYF	TGTGCCACGTACGAGCAGTACTTC
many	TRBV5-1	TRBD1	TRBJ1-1	CASSTGQGNTEAFF	TGCGCCAGCAGTACCGGACAGGGCAACACTGAAGCTTTCTTT
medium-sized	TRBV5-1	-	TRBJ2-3	CASSLVLALGYTQYF	TGCGCCAGCAGCTTGGTACTAGCCCTTGGGTATACGCAGTATTTT
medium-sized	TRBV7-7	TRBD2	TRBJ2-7	CASSLAGGHYEQYF	TGTGCTAGCAGCTTGGCGGGAGGGCACTACGAGCAGTACTTC
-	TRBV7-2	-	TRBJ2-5	CASGAGAKETQYF	TGTGCCAGCGGTGCGGGGGCGAAAGAGACCCAGTACTTC